A single sample gave rise to the 21 T cell receptor beta chains below, sequenced in a study of blood T cells in healthy people across ages. It was with a sample-barcoded 5' primer and a J-beta primer mix that a second PCR of about 6 to 12 cycles was run. TCRdb reprocessed the 5' RACE reads via MiXCR and lists one record per CDR3 protein. The sample lists 350,000 to 450,000 distinct CDR3 sequences, roughly half occurring once. Input material: blood. The receptors derive from a man in his fifties or sixties in good health.

This clonotype was observed many times. V gene TRBV20-1 combines with J gene TRBJ2-7; 9 bases line up with TRBD1. The CDR3 contains 12 residues. The V gene's germline CDR1 is DFQATT and CDR2 SNEGSKA (reference sequence). J was trimmed by 3 bases and V by 6 bases; bases with no gene match: 3. The CDR3 loop reads CSASTGGYEQYF. CDR3 coding DNA: TGCAGTGCCTCGACAGGGGGCTACGAGCAGTACTTC.

The J gene is TRBJ1-5, the V gene TRBV12-3 or TRBV12-4; 9 positions agree with TRBD1. This CDR3 spans 15 amino acids. With 6 bases clipped from V and 2 bases from J, the junction kept 5 bases outside the gene matches. In DNA form, the CDR3 reads TGTGCCAGCAGATACGGACAGGGGCGCAATCAGCCCCAGCATTTT. Translated, it gives CASRYGQGRNQPQHF.

The table lists this clonotype with a few counts. The chain combines TRBV20-1 with TRBJ2-5, with D unresolved. The germline gives CDR1 DFQATT, CDR2 SNEGSKA (reference sequence). The ends were cut back, 0 bases at V and 5 bases at J, with 13 bases in the middle. This CDR3 is built from 14 residues. CDR3 amino acids: CSARDFYKDETQYF. For the CDR3, the DNA is TGCAGTGCTAGAGATTTTTACAAGGATGAGACCCAGTACTTC.

The rearrangement joins TRBV7-3 to TRBJ2-7, with TRBD1 matching 8 bases. The J segment lost 0 bases and the V segment lost 5 bases, leaving 9 bases of the junction unmatched. In germline, CDR1 is SGHTA, CDR2 FQGTGA. This CDR3 has 16 amino acids. The CDR3 coding sequence is TGTGCCAGCAGCCCCCGAGGGGACAGGAGCTCCTACGAGCAGTACTTC. Its translation: CASSPRGDRSSYEQYF.

The DNA for the CDR3 is TGTGCCAGCAGCCGGGGCGGGAGTGGTAACAATGAGCAGTTCTTC. Its protein product is CASSRGGSGNNEQFF. The V gene is TRBV7-2, the J gene TRBJ2-1, with 7 bases lining up with TRBD2. The CDR3 consists of 15 residues. Losses at the gene ends were 5 bases for V and 5 bases for J; bases not matched to a gene: 9. Germline loops: CDR1 SGHTA, CDR2 FQGNSA.

This clonotype was recorded many times. This chain joins TRBV5-1 and TRBJ2-1; tentatively, D is TRBD2 (6 bases). There are 16 residues in the CDR3. Trimming left V 3 bases short and J 7 bases short, with 20 bases between. Germline CDR1 is SGHRS and CDR2 is YFSETQ. CDR3 coding DNA: TGCGCCAGCAGCTCCAATAGACTAGTAAGAGGGAATGAGCAGTTCTTC. This translates into CASSSNRLVRGNEQFF.

In this sample, this clonotype turned up many times. The chain couples TRBV6-5 to TRBJ1-2, with 11 nucleotides matching TRBD1. CDR1 and CDR2 (germline): MNHEY, SVGAGI. The CDR3 sequence is 15 residues long. Unmatched junction bases numbered 8, after V lost 6 bases and J lost 5 bases. The CDR3 spells CASRPAGQGGYGYTF. CDR3 sequence (DNA): TGTGCCAGCAGACCCGCGGGACAGGGGGGATATGGCTACACCTTC.

This sequence joins TRBV4-2 and TRBJ2-2; D not certain. The ends were cut back, 5 bases at V and 0 bases at J, with 13 bases in the middle. Germline V gene lookup returns CDR1 LGHNA and CDR2 YNFKEQ. This CDR3 has 16 amino acids. For the CDR3, the DNA is TGTGCCAGCAGCGACTTGACGGCCACGAACACCGGGGAGCTGTTTTTT. Translating it yields CASSDLTATNTGELFF.

This clonotype was detected only a few times. V is TRBV7-8 and J is TRBJ2-1; no definite D call. The germline V gene encodes CDR1 SGHVS and CDR2 FQNEAQ. Trimming left V 4 bases short and J 1 base short, with 11 bases between. This CDR3 is 15 amino acids long. CDR3 residues: CASSSDGYSYNEQFF. In DNA form, the CDR3 reads TGTGCCAGCAGCTCTGACGGTTATTCCTACAATGAGCAGTTCTTC.

This chain joins TRBV6-2 or TRBV6-3 and TRBJ2-4; TRBD2 might be the D (5 bases). Germline CDR1 and CDR2: MNHEY and SVGEGT. Trimming cost V 2 bases and J 2 bases, with 13 bases left between them. This CDR3 is 16 amino acids long. CDR3 nucleotides: TGTGCCAGCAGTTACGGGCTAGCCCTCTCCAAAAACATTCAGTACTTC. It specifies CASSYGLALSKNIQYF.

This sequence joins TRBV5-5 and TRBJ1-4; TRBD1 agrees at 9 bases. Germline loops: CDR1 SGHKS, CDR2 YYEKEE (reference sequence). V gave up 4 bases and J gave up 10 bases; unmatched junction bases: 14. CDR3 length: 16 residues. The CDR3 bases are TGTGCCAGCAGCGCACCACCGGGACAGGGAGTCGGAAAACTGTTTTTT. This codes for CASSAPPGQGVGKLFF.

CDR3 loop: CASNLLGDEQFF. CDR3 sequence (DNA): TGTGCCAGCAACCTCCTTGGGGACGAGCAGTTCTTC. This chain joins TRBV9 and TRBJ2-1; D might be TRBD1 or TRBD2, each matching 5 bases. CDR3 length: 12 residues. The V end was cut by 6 bases, the J end by 10 bases, with 14 bases between. The germline CDR1 and CDR2 sequences are SGDLS and YYNGEE. Using reference TRBV9 and TRBJ2-1 for the parts outside the CDR3, the full variable domain is DSGVTQTPKHLITATGQRVTLRCSPRSGDLSVYWYQQSLDQGLQFLIQYYNGEERAKGNILERFSAQQFPDLHSELNLSSLELGDSALYFCASNLLGDEQFFGPGTRLTVL.

Concerning this clonotype itself: This sequence may be a read error, since a much larger clone differs from it by one base. Here the CDR3 reads CAISVQGGADTQYF. In nucleotides, the CDR3 is TGTGCCATCAGTGTACAGGGTGGCGCAGATACGCAGTATTTT. This chain joins TRBV10-3 and TRBJ2-3; maybe TRBD1 (6 bases). The CDR3 contains 14 residues. Germline V CDR1 and CDR2: ENHRY, SYGVKD. V dropped 4 bases and J dropped 4 bases, with 12 bases sitting between them.

Only a few counts were recorded for this clonotype. The V and J genes are TRBV18 and TRBJ1-1, with D uncertain. There are 14 residues in the CDR3. Trimming took 2 bases from V and 1 from J, leaving 8 bases between them. Germline-derived CDR1 and CDR2 are KGHSH and LQKENI. CDR3 DNA sequence: TGTGCCAGCTCACCAGTTGGCGGGAACACTGAAGCTTTCTTT. Translation gives CASSPVGGNTEAFF. The entire variable domain, with the rest obtained from reference TRBV18 and TRBJ1-1, is as follows: NAGVMQNPRHLVRRRGQEARLRCSPMKGHSHVYWYRQLPEEGLKFMVYLQKENIIDESGMPKERFSAEFPKEGPSILRIQQVVRGDSAAYFCASSPVGGNTEAFFGQGTRLTVV.

V and J are TRBV6-6 and TRBJ2-6; D gene uncertain. The germline CDR1 and CDR2 sequences are MNHNY and SVGAGI (reference sequence). The V end lost 2 bases, the J end lost 4 bases, and 6 bases lay between the germline ends. The CDR3 sequence is 14 residues long. The CDR3, as DNA: TGTGCCAGCAGTTACGCAGTCGGGGCCAACGTCCTGACTTTC. It specifies CASSYAVGANVLTF.

The chain joins TRBV6-5 to TRBJ2-5; 7 bases line up with TRBD2. The CDR3 is 15 residues long. Trimming took 6 bases from V and 3 from J; bases not matched to a gene: 10. CDR1 MNHEY and CDR2 SVGAGI come from the germline V gene. CDR3 amino acids: CASSRTTGGEETQYF. In DNA form, the CDR3 reads TGTGCCAGCAGCAGAACGACGGGAGGTGAAGAGACCCAGTACTTC.

This clonotype showed up just a few times. The chain uses TRBV10-3 and TRBJ2-1; 11 bases match TRBD1. There are 16 residues in the CDR3. The V and J ends lost 3 bases and 7 bases, in that order; junction bases with no gene match: 8. The germline CDR1 and CDR2 sequences are ENHRY and SYGVKD. CDR3 amino acids: CAISDIGTGGRNEQFF. In DNA, the CDR3 is TGTGCCATCAGTGATATCGGGACAGGGGGTAGAAATGAGCAGTTCTTC.

In this sample, this clonotype turned up a few times. The J gene is TRBJ2-7, the V gene TRBV29-1; 11 nucleotides align to TRBD1. The V segment lost 4 bases and the J segment 4 bases; nucleotides outside the gene matches: 3. There are 13 residues in the CDR3. Germline V gene sequence: CDR1 SQVTM, CDR2 ANQGSEA. CDR3 amino acids: CSVVDRGPYEQYF. CDR3 DNA sequence: TGCAGCGTTGTGGACAGGGGGCCTTACGAGCAGTACTTC.

This rearrangement joins TRBV18 to TRBJ1-6; 8 bases agree with TRBD1. Germline V gene lookup returns CDR1 KGHSH and CDR2 LQKENI. V gave up 5 bases and J gave up 5 bases; unmatched junction bases: 8. The CDR3 totals 16 residues. CDR3 DNA: TGTGCCAGCTCAGCAGATCAGGGGGCTAATAATTCACCCCTCCACTTT. As protein: CASSADQGANNSPLHF.

This clonotype was seen only a few times. The chain combines TRBV28 with TRBJ2-1, with D possibly matching TRBD2 (5 bases). The CDR3 is made up of 14 amino acids. Germline lookup yields CDR1 MDHEN and CDR2 SYDVKM. V lost 6 bases and J lost 8, with 17 bases in between. CDR3 coding DNA: TGTGCCAGCAGGACAAGGACCGTCGGGGATGAGCAGTTCTTC. Its protein product is CASRTRTVGDEQFF.

Written as DNA, the CDR3 is TGTGCCAGCAGTTCGGACAGGGGGCGCGTCTATGAGCAGTTCTTC. Protein sequence: CASSSDRGRVYEQFF. The chain combines TRBV2 with TRBJ2-1; 11 bases are shared with TRBD1. This CDR3 comprises 15 residues. Looked up from germline, CDR1 is SNHLY and CDR2 is FYNNEI. With 5 bases clipped from V and 8 bases from J, the junction kept 8 bases outside the gene matches.